The clone carrying this T cell receptor (beta chain) has just a few counts. The antigen is unknown. Time point given: longitudinal time-point 1 (baseline). The sample originates from a study of neurological immune-mediated disorders. CDR3 length equals 17 residues. The V end was cut by 5 bases, the J end by 7 bases, with 26 bases between. Per the germline V gene, CDR1 is SEHNR and CDR2 is FQNEAQ (reference sequence). Study results and limitations: Among expanded clones, no CDR3 amino acid sequences were shared across subjects, a pattern suggesting private repertoires in all groups.

TCRdb re-analysed the 5' RACE reads in MiXCR, keeping a single row per CDR3 protein. Among about 49,000 distinct CDR3 sequences listed, 10% were seen once. This chain connects TRBV7-9 to TRBJ1-2; TRBD1 might be the D (5 bases). The source of this sequence is a woman aged 40 to 50 in good health. Sequenced input: PBMCs. This chain's CDR3 is CASSPNRPSEYITGYTF. The CDR3 DNA reads as TGTGCCAGCAGCCCAAACAGGCCGAGCGAGTATATAACTGGCTACACCTTC.